The T cell receptor beta chain under discussion was sequenced for a study of T cell responses to AZD1222 COVID-19 vaccine. The CDR3 loop spans 13 amino acids. The V gene lost 0 bases and the J gene lost 9 bases, with 12 bases spanning the gap. Libraries were prepared by immunoSEQ multiplex PCR; TCRdb keeps only in-frame clonotypes and omits some of them. Among under 150,000 clones, roughly 90% were seen once, and the ten largest hold around 8.6%. The chain has TRBV12-3 or TRBV12-4 and TRBJ2-7; perhaps TRBD2 as D (7 bases). This TCR derives from an adult in good health. The source material was peripheral blood, sampled on day 0 of AZD1222 vaccination. Here the CDR3 DNA reads TGTGCCAGCAGTTTAGCGGGGGGGCCGGGGCAGTACTTC. Translated: CASSLAGGPGQYF.